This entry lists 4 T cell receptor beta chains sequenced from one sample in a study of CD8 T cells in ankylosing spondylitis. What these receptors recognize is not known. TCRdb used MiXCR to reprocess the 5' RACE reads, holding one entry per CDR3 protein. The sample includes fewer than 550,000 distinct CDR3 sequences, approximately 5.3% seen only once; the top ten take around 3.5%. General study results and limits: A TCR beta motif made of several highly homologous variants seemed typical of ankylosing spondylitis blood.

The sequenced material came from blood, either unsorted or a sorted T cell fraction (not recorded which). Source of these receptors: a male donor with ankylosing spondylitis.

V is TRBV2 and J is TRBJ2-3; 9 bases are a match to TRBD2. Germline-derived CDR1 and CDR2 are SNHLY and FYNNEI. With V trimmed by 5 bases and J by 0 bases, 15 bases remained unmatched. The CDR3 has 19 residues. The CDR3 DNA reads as TGTGCCAGCAGTTTGGGACTAGCAATTAGCCGGATAAGCACAGATACGCAGTATTTT. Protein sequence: CASSLGLAISRISTDTQYF.

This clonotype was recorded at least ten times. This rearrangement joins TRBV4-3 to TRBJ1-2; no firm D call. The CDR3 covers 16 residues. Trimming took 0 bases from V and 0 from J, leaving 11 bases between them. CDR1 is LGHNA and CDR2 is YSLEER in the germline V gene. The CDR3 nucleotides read TGCGCCAGCAGCCAAGATTCACAACAAGCTAACTATGGCTACACCTTC. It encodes CASSQDSQQANYGYTF.

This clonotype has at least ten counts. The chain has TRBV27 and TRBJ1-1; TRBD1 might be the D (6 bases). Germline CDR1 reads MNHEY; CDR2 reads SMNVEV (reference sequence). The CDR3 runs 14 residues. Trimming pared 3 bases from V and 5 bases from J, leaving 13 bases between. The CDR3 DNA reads TGTGCCAGCAGTTTGCTCAGGGGTCAGACTGAAGCTTTCTTT. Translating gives CASSLLRGQTEAFF.

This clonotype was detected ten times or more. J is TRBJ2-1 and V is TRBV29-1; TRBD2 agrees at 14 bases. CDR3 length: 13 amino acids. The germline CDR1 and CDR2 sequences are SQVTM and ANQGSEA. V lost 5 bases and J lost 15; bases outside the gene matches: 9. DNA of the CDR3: TGCAGCGTTACTACCGGGACTAGCGGGGGTCCGTTCTTC. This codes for CSVTTGTSGGPFF.